This T cell receptor (beta chain) was captured in a study of cytomegalovirus exposure and HLA in healthy donors. Study-level results: An analysis was carried out at a later point. It showed that HLA-associated TCR beta chains were more clonally expanded than equally common non-associated chains.

The PCR used 60 Vbeta and 13 Jbeta primers. Method: immunoSEQ multiplex PCR; TCRdb's copy keeps in-frame clones and lacks some. The repertoire includes 85,000 to 100,000 clones, 77% of them detected once, and 7.3% sits in the top ten. The donors (healthy individuals) were bone marrow donors. Comment on this clone: Its antigen is not identified.

The sequence was collected from a man aged 45 to 65 in good health and CMV-seropositive. Source material: PBMCs.

The CDR3 sequence: CASSPGVAYGYTF. The CDR3 DNA follows: TGTGCCAGCAGTCCAGGGGTAGCCTATGGCTACACCTTC. V is TRBV2 and J is TRBJ1-2; weak D call: TRBD1 (6 bases). V lost 5 bases to trimming and J lost 4 bases, with 11 bases between them. CDR1 and CDR2 (germline): SNHLY, FYNNEI. The CDR3 covers 13 residues.